This TCR beta chain was profiled in a study of cytomegalovirus exposure and HLA in healthy donors. Notes on the study in general: While the bulk of TCR sequences proved rare, some public TCRs turned up in many donors.

V lost 7 bases to trimming and J lost 2 bases, with 14 bases between them. The V gene's germline CDR1 is SGHRS and CDR2 YFSETQ. CDR3 size: 14 residues. With regard to this clone: The antigen remains undetermined.

PCR involved 60 Vbeta and 13 Jbeta primers. The data were produced by immunoSEQ multiplex PCR, yet TCRdb's version contains in-frame clones alone and is incomplete. The data show more than 150,000 clones, with around 77% seen just once and about 2.1% held by the top ten. The specimen was PBMCs. The chain carries TRBV5-1 and TRBJ2-3; possible D gene TRBD1, 6 bases. The source is a young woman in good health and CMV-seronegative. CDR3 bases: TGCGCCAGCGGTCGGGACAAGAACACAGATACGCAGTATTTT. Translated, it gives CASGRDKNTDTQYF.